The rows below give T cell receptor beta chains drawn from one sample of a study of T-cell memory formation after mild COVID-19. Via MiXCR, TCRdb re-called the 5' RACE reads, giving one row per CDR3 protein. The table records about 350,000 distinct CDR3 sequences, around 15% of them present only once. Sequences were obtained from PBMCs or a T cell subset sorted from them (not recorded which). These receptors were taken from a man aged 18 to 30 who had mild COVID-19 (a few samples of this study predate the infection). Cell type and time point are not known. Both conserved end residues are part of each CDR3. The order of the fields is clone size, D gene, J gene, V gene, CDR3 protein, CDR3 DNA. The D gene is left open where the match is weak. Size is stated for part of the rows, as once, few or many counts, or as a class when the clone is expanded.

clone_size: NA
d_call: NA
j_call: TRBJ2-5
v_call: TRBV20-1
cdr3_aa: CSAPGGGETQYF
cdr3_nt: TGCAGTGCCCCCGGCGGAGGGGAGACCCAGTACTTC

clone_size: few
d_call: TRBD1
j_call: TRBJ1-1
v_call: TRBV12-3/TRBV12-4
cdr3_aa: CASSTTGRNTEAFF
cdr3_nt: TGTGCCAGCAGCACGACAGGGAGGAACACTGAAGCTTTCTTT

clone_size: NA
d_call: NA
j_call: TRBJ2-7
v_call: TRBV4-3
cdr3_aa: CASSLAYKGGLYEQYF
cdr3_nt: TGCGCCAGCAGCCTGGCTTATAAGGGGGGTCTCTACGAGCAGTACTTC

clone_size: NA
d_call: NA
j_call: TRBJ2-1
v_call: TRBV5-4
cdr3_aa: CASSFGANNEQFF
cdr3_nt: TGTGCCAGCAGCTTTGGGGCGAACAATGAGCAGTTCTTC

clone_size: NA
d_call: NA
j_call: TRBJ2-3
v_call: TRBV20-1
cdr3_aa: CSAPGSRTDTQYF
cdr3_nt: TGCAGTGCCCCGGGCTCCCGCACAGATACGCAGTATTTT

clone_size: NA
d_call: NA
j_call: TRBJ2-3
v_call: TRBV7-9
cdr3_aa: CASTRRIEGGQYF
cdr3_nt: TGTGCCAGCACCCGGCGGATCGAGGGTGGGCAGTATTTT

clone_size: many
d_call: NA
j_call: TRBJ1-2
v_call: TRBV7-8
cdr3_aa: CASSLTGTYYTF
cdr3_nt: TGTGCCAGCAGCTTAACAGGAACATACTACACCTTC

clone_size: many
d_call: TRBD2
j_call: TRBJ2-3
v_call: TRBV7-8
cdr3_aa: CASSVGSGGGLSTDTQYF
cdr3_nt: TGTGCCAGCAGCGTGGGGAGCGGGGGGGGACTAAGCACAGATACGCAGTATTTT

clone_size: few
d_call: NA
j_call: TRBJ2-5
v_call: TRBV24-1
cdr3_aa: CATSDSGEETQYF
cdr3_nt: TGTGCCACCAGTGATTCCGGGGAAGAGACCCAGTACTTC

clone_size: few
d_call: NA
j_call: TRBJ2-4
v_call: TRBV6-2/TRBV6-3
cdr3_aa: CASSPLGPHPQYF
cdr3_nt: TGTGCCAGCAGTCCCCTCGGACCTCATCCTCAGTACTTC

clone_size: few
d_call: TRBD1
j_call: TRBJ2-3
v_call: TRBV18
cdr3_aa: CASSPAGQGGGDTQYF
cdr3_nt: TGTGCCAGCTCACCAGCAGGACAGGGTGGTGGAGATACGCAGTATTTT

clone_size: few
d_call: NA
j_call: TRBJ2-6
v_call: TRBV10-1
cdr3_aa: CASSGRAGEQALTF
cdr3_nt: TGCGCCAGCAGCGGTAGGGCAGGGGAACAGGCCCTGACTTTC

clone_size: NA
d_call: NA
j_call: TRBJ2-1
v_call: TRBV6-1
cdr3_aa: CASSRFKGDEQFF
cdr3_nt: TGTGCCAGCAGCAGGTTTAAGGGCGATGAGCAGTTCTTC

clone_size: few
d_call: TRBD1
j_call: TRBJ2-1
v_call: TRBV4-3
cdr3_aa: CASRPGTASYNEQFF
cdr3_nt: TGCGCCAGCAGGCCCGGGACAGCGTCCTACAATGAGCAGTTCTTC

clone_size: few
d_call: NA
j_call: TRBJ2-1
v_call: TRBV7-3
cdr3_aa: CASSSRGAVNEQFF
cdr3_nt: TGTGCCAGCAGCTCCCGCGGGGCAGTAAATGAGCAGTTCTTC

clone_size: NA
d_call: NA
j_call: TRBJ2-5
v_call: TRBV20-1
cdr3_aa: CSARDRETQYF
cdr3_nt: TGCAGTGCTAGAGATCGAGAGACCCAGTACTTC

clone_size: NA
d_call: NA
j_call: TRBJ2-7
v_call: TRBV12-3/TRBV12-4
cdr3_aa: CASSTRDTLKQYF
cdr3_nt: TGTGCCAGCAGTACCCGGGACACGCTAAAGCAGTACTTC

clone_size: NA
d_call: NA
j_call: TRBJ2-3
v_call: TRBV7-6
cdr3_aa: CASSLAGYPNTQYF
cdr3_nt: TGTGCCAGCAGCTTAGCGGGATACCCAAATACGCAGTATTTT

clone_size: NA
d_call: NA
j_call: TRBJ1-1
v_call: TRBV5-1
cdr3_aa: CASSLSPLGNTEAFF
cdr3_nt: TGCGCCAGCAGCTTATCTCCGTTGGGGAACACTGAAGCTTTCTTT

clone_size: few
d_call: NA
j_call: TRBJ1-1
v_call: TRBV7-6
cdr3_aa: CASSLSVGSPVFF
cdr3_nt: TGTGCCAGCAGCTTATCCGTGGGCTCACCGGTATTTTTT

clone_size: NA
d_call: TRBD2
j_call: TRBJ2-7
v_call: TRBV6-2/TRBV6-3
cdr3_aa: CASNGAGPRGEQYF
cdr3_nt: TGTGCCAGCAACGGAGCGGGGCCCCGGGGCGAGCAGTACTTC

clone_size: NA
d_call: TRBD1
j_call: TRBJ1-2
v_call: TRBV4-3
cdr3_aa: CASSQGGDRGCIVFCYTF
cdr3_nt: TGCGCCAGCAGCCAAGGGGGGGACAGGGGGTGTATCGTCTTTTGCTACACCTTC

clone_size: NA
d_call: NA
j_call: TRBJ1-6
v_call: TRBV11-2
cdr3_aa: CASSLVSEPWDNSPLHF
cdr3_nt: TGTGCCAGCAGCTTAGTTTCAGAACCCTGGGATAATTCACCCCTCCACTTT

clone_size: many
d_call: NA
j_call: TRBJ2-5
v_call: TRBV7-2
cdr3_aa: CASSLGAGSQETQYF
cdr3_nt: TGTGCCAGCAGCTTAGGGGCAGGTTCTCAAGAGACCCAGTACTTC

clone_size: few
d_call: NA
j_call: TRBJ1-5
v_call: TRBV2
cdr3_aa: CASSPDSGNQPQHF
cdr3_nt: TGTGCCAGCAGTCCGGACAGCGGCAATCAGCCCCAGCATTTT

clone_size: many
d_call: TRBD2
j_call: TRBJ2-6
v_call: TRBV7-9
cdr3_aa: CASSLVRTSGAYSGANVLTF
cdr3_nt: TGTGCCAGCAGCTTAGTAAGGACTAGCGGGGCTTACTCTGGGGCCAACGTCCTGACTTTC

clone_size: many
d_call: TRBD2
j_call: TRBJ2-2
v_call: TRBV7-3
cdr3_aa: CASSPYYLAGGMNTGELFF
cdr3_nt: TGTGCCAGCAGCCCCTACTATTTAGCGGGGGGGATGAACACCGGGGAGCTGTTTTTT

clone_size: NA
d_call: NA
j_call: TRBJ1-2
v_call: TRBV5-1
cdr3_aa: CASSSRGKPYGYTF
cdr3_nt: TGCGCCAGCAGCTCGCGGGGGAAACCCTATGGCTACACCTTC

clone_size: NA
d_call: TRBD1
j_call: TRBJ1-2
v_call: TRBV7-9
cdr3_aa: CATPQGAADYGYTF
cdr3_nt: TGTGCCACACCACAGGGGGCTGCAGACTATGGCTACACCTTC

clone_size: few
d_call: NA
j_call: TRBJ1-5
v_call: TRBV12-3/TRBV12-4
cdr3_aa: CASSSRTENQPQHF
cdr3_nt: TGTGCCAGCAGCTCTCGGACAGAGAATCAGCCCCAGCATTTT

clone_size: NA
d_call: NA
j_call: TRBJ2-3
v_call: TRBV30
cdr3_aa: CAWSGGLGDTQYF
cdr3_nt: TGTGCCTGGAGTGGGGGGCTGGGAGATACGCAGTATTTT

clone_size: many
d_call: NA
j_call: TRBJ1-1
v_call: TRBV5-1
cdr3_aa: CASSLEERNTEAFF
cdr3_nt: TGCGCCAGCAGCTTGGAAGAGAGGAACACTGAAGCTTTCTTT

clone_size: few
d_call: NA
j_call: TRBJ1-5
v_call: TRBV12-3/TRBV12-4
cdr3_aa: CASSLRDGDQPQHF
cdr3_nt: TGTGCCAGCAGTTTGCGGGACGGGGATCAGCCCCAGCATTTT

clone_size: NA
d_call: NA
j_call: TRBJ1-6
v_call: TRBV3-1
cdr3_aa: CASSQRGYRAGSPLHF
cdr3_nt: TGTGCCAGCAGCCAACGAGGGTACCGGGCGGGTTCACCCCTCCACTTT

clone_size: few
d_call: TRBD2
j_call: TRBJ2-3
v_call: TRBV11-3
cdr3_aa: CASSTRTSGNTDTQYF
cdr3_nt: TGTGCCAGCAGCACTAGGACTAGCGGGAACACAGATACGCAGTATTTT

clone_size: many
d_call: NA
j_call: TRBJ2-3
v_call: TRBV4-3
cdr3_aa: CASSQEAAIATDTQYF
cdr3_nt: TGCGCCAGCAGCCAAGAGGCGGCCATAGCCACAGATACGCAGTATTTT

clone_size: NA
d_call: TRBD1
j_call: TRBJ1-2
v_call: TRBV6-6
cdr3_aa: CASSSLRTGYYGYTF
cdr3_nt: TGTGCCAGCAGTTCGTTACGGACAGGTTACTATGGCTACACCTTC

clone_size: NA
d_call: NA
j_call: TRBJ1-3
v_call: TRBV5-1
cdr3_aa: CASSLGGQLGNTIYF
cdr3_nt: TGCGCCAGCAGCTTGGGGGGGCAGCTTGGAAACACCATATATTTT

clone_size: many
d_call: NA
j_call: TRBJ1-1
v_call: TRBV28
cdr3_aa: CASSFDGIWGAFF
cdr3_nt: TGTGCCAGCAGTTTTGACGGCATTTGGGGAGCTTTCTTT

clone_size: NA
d_call: NA
j_call: TRBJ1-2
v_call: TRBV20-1
cdr3_aa: CSARVPAGDYGYTF
cdr3_nt: TGCAGTGCTAGAGTACCGGCAGGGGACTATGGCTACACCTTC

clone_size: NA
d_call: NA
j_call: TRBJ1-1
v_call: TRBV18
cdr3_aa: CASSPKEGHTEAFF
cdr3_nt: TGTGCCAGCTCACCAAAGGAGGGACACACTGAAGCTTTCTTT

clone_size: NA
d_call: NA
j_call: TRBJ2-5
v_call: TRBV11-2
cdr3_aa: CASSLYAGVQETQYF
cdr3_nt: TGTGCCAGCAGCTTGTACGCAGGCGTCCAAGAGACCCAGTACTTC

clone_size: few
d_call: TRBD2
j_call: TRBJ2-3
v_call: TRBV7-2
cdr3_aa: CASSLAGTSGSSTDTQYF
cdr3_nt: TGTGCCAGCAGCTTAGCCGGGACTAGCGGGAGTAGCACAGATACGCAGTATTTT

clone_size: few
d_call: NA
j_call: TRBJ2-7
v_call: TRBV5-1
cdr3_aa: CASSLDVSQIYHEQYF
cdr3_nt: TGCGCCAGCAGCTTGGACGTCAGCCAGATTTACCACGAGCAGTACTTC

clone_size: NA
d_call: NA
j_call: TRBJ1-1
v_call: TRBV5-1
cdr3_aa: CASSLGLGTEAFF
cdr3_nt: TGCGCCAGCAGCTTGGGGCTGGGGACTGAAGCTTTCTTT

clone_size: many
d_call: NA
j_call: TRBJ2-5
v_call: TRBV7-9
cdr3_aa: CASSLYAPEQETQYF
cdr3_nt: TGTGCCAGCAGCTTATACGCCCCGGAGCAAGAGACCCAGTACTTC